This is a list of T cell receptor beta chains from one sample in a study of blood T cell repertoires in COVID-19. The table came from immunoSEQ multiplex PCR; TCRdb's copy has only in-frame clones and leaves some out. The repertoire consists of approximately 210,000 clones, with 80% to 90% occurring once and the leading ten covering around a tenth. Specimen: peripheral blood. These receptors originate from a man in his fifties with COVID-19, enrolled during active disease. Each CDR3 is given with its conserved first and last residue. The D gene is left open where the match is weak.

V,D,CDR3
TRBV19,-,CASSPAIHQPQHF
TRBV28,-,CASSRPTGNYEQYF
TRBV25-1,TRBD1,CASSVGQGRNGYTF
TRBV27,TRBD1,CASSIDRGILDGYTF
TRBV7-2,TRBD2,CASSVGAAGVFGELFF
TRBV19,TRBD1,CASSGVRGRDTDTQYF
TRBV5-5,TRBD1,CASSLGTGAEKLFF
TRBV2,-,CASRPTEHYEQYF
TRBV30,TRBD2,CAWTSGGRGETQYF
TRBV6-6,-,CASSYTTYSGTEAFF
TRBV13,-,CASSPIGSLWAFF
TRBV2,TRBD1,CASSDGQGVYEQYF
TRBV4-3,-,CASSPRGDRLLLANTDTQYF
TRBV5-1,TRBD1,CASSLTGTGPDTQYF
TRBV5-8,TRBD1,CASSGSTGDTGELFF
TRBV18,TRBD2,CASSPPKAGGPYNEQFF
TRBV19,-,CASRTGNTEAFF
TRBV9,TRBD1,CASSPWTGSNEQYF
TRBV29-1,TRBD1,CSVGDRVRETQYF
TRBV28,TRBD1,CASSLYRGPNEQFF
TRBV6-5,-,CASMDGDINEQFF
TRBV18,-,CASSPWRANEKLFF
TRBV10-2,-,CASSSGSYEQYF
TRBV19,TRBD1,CASSQGQGRTDTQYF
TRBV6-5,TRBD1,CASSFTGVPYNSPLHF
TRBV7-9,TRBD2,CASSLGISGGYEQYF
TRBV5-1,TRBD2,CASSLGLGGRANEQFF
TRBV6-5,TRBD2,CASSYEFSGSLNTQYF
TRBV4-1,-,CASSQDSGGVGQPQHF
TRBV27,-,CASSPQGQETQYF
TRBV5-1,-,CASSLIGVPTDTQYF
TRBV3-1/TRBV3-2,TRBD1,CASSQSWDRPNYGYTF
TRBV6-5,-,CASSYLRAGNTIYF
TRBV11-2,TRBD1,CASSLRGGQGYGYTF
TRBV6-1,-,CASSEGHQPQHF
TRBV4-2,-,CATAAPGNTEAFF
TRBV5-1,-,CASSAGYYNEQFF
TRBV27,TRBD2,CASTPAGVGTGELFF
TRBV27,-,CASSSVTGELFF
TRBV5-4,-,CASSLGSNRQYF
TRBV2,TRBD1,CASSEQGTGWSNQPQHF
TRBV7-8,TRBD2,CASSTLTSGSADTQYF
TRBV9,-,CASSVVGTTSYNEQFF